The T cell receptor beta chain described here comes from a study of OX40 agonist ivuxolimab in advanced cancers. The V gene's germline CDR1 is MNHEY and CDR2 SMNVEV (reference sequence). This CDR3 has 17 amino acids. V lost 3 bases and J lost 4; bases outside the gene matches: 12. Sequencing was performed with immunoSEQ multiplex PCR; in TCRdb, only in-frame clones are kept and a portion is missing. The data show tens of thousands of clones, around 87% seen once. The J gene is TRBJ2-1, the V gene TRBV27; 7 bases are a match to TRBD2. The clonotype was recovered from an adult with an advanced solid tumor such as melanoma, head and neck, liver or kidney cancer. The sample consisted of CD4+ or CD8+ T cells sorted from blood, taken in a trial of the OX40 agonist ivuxolimab. The CDR3: CASSFPLLAGSYNEQFF. The CDR3 nucleotides read TGTGCCAGCAGTTTCCCTTTATTAGCGGGTTCATACAATGAGCAGTTCTTC.